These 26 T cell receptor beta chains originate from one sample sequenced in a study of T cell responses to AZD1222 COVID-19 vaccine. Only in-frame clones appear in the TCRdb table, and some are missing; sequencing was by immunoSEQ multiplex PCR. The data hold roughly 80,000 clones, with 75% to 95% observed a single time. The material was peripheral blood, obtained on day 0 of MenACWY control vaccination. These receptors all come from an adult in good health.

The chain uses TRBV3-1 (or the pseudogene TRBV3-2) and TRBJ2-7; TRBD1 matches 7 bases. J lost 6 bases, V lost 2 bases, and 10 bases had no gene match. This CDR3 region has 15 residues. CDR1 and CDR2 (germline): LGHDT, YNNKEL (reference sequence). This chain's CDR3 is CASSQYSGQETEQYF. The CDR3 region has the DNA TGTGCCAGCAGCCAATATTCAGGACAGGAGACCGAGCAGTACTTC.

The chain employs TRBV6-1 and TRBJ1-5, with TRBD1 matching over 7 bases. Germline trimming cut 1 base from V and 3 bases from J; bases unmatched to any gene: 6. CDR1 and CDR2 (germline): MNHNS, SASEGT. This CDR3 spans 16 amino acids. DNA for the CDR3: TGTGCCAGCAGTGAAGGAAGGACAGGAATCAATCAGCCCCAGCATTTT. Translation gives CASSEGRTGINQPQHF.

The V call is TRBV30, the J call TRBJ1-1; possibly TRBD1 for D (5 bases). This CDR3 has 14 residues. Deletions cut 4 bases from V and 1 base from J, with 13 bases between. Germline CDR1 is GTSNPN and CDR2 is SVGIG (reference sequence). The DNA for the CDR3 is TGTGCCTGGATTGGGGGAGTCGGGAACACTGAAGCTTTCTTT. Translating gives CAWIGGVGNTEAFF. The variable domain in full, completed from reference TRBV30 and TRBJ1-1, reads SQTIHQWPATLVQPVGSPLSLECTVEGTSNPNLYWYRQAAGRGLQLLFYSVGIGQISSEVPQNLSASRPQDRQFILSSKKLLLSDSGFYLCAWIGGVGNTEAFFGQGTRLTVV.

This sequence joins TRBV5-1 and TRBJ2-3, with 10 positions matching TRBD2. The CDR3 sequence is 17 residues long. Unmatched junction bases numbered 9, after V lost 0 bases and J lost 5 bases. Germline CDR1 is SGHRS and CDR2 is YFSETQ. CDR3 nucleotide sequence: TGCGCCAGCAGCTTGGTGGCTAGCGGGAGTGGTGAAGATACGCAGTATTTT. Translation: CASSLVASGSGEDTQYF.

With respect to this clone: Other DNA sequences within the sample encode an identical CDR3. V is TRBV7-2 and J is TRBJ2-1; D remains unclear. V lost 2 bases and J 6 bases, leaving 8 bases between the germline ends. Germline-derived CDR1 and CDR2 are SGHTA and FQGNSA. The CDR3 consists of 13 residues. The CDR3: CASSLLGVNEQFF. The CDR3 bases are TGTGCCAGCAGCTTACTCGGCGTCAATGAGCAGTTCTTC.

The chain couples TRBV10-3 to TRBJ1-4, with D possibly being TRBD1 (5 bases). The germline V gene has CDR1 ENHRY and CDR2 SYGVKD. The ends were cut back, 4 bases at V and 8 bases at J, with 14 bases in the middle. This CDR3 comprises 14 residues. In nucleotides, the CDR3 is TGTGCCATCAGTGCTGCGGGGACTTTAGAAAAACTGTTTTTT. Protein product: CAISAAGTLEKLFF.

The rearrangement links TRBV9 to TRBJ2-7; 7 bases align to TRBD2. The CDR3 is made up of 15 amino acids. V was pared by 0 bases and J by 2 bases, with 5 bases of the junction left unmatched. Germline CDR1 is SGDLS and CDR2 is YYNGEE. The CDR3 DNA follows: TGTGCCAGCAGCGTAGCTGGGACTATGACCTACGAGCAGTACTTC. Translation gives CASSVAGTMTYEQYF.

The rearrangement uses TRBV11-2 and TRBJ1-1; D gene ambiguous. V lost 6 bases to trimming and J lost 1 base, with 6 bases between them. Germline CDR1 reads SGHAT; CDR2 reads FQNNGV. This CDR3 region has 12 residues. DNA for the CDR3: TGTGCCAGCAGGGGTGGGAACACTGAAGCTTTCTTT. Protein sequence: CASRGGNTEAFF.

The CDR3: CASTGGYGYTF. The CDR3 bases are TGTGCCAGCACAGGGGGCTATGGCTACACCTTC. V is TRBV5-5 and J is TRBJ1-2; 7 bases match TRBD1. V gave up 6 bases and J gave up 4 bases; unmatched junction bases: 0. The CDR3 length is 11 residues. The germline V gene has CDR1 SGHKS and CDR2 YYEKEE (reference sequence). Full variable domain (missing parts from reference TRBV5-5 and TRBJ1-2): DAGVTQSPTHLIKTRGQQVTLRCSPISGHKSVSWYQQVLGQGPQFIFQYYEKEERGRGNFPDRFSARQFPNYSSELNVNALLLGDSALYLCASTGGYGYTFGSGTRLTVV.

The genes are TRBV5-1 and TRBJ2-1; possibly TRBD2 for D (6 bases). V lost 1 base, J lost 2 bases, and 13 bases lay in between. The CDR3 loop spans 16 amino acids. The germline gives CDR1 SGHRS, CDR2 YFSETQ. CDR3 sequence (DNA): TGCGCCAGCAGCTTGACGGCCGGCGGGACCTACAATGAGCAGTTCTTC. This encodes CASSLTAGGTYNEQFF.

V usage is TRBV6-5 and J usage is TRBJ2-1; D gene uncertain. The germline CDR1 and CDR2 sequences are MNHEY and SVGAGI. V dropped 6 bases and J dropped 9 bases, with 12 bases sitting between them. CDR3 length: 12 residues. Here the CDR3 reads CASSWTHGEQFF. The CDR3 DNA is TGTGCCAGCAGCTGGACCCACGGTGAGCAGTTCTTC.

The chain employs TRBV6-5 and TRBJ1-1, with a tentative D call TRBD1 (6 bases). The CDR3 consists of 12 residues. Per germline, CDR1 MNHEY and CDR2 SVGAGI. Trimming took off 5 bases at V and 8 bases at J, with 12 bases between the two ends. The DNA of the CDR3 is TGTGCCAGCAGTCCCAACAGGGCCGAAGCTTTCTTT. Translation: CASSPNRAEAFF.

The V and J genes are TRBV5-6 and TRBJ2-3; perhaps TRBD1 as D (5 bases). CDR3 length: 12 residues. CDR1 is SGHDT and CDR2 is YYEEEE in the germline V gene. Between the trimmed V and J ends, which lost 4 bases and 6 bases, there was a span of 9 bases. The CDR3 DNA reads TGTGCCAGCAGCCTGGGGCAGGATACGCAGTATTTT. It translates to CASSLGQDTQYF.

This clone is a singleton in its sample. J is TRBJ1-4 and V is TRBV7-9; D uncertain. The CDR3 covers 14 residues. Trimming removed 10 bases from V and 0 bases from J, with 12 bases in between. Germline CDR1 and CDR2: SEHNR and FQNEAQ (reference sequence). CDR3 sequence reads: CATERHATNEKLFF. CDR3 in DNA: TGTGCCACCGAAAGGCATGCAACTAATGAAAAACTGTTTTTT.

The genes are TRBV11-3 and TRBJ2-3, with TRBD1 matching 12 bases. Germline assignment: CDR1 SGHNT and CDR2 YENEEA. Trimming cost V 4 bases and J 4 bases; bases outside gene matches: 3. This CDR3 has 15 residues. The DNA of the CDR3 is TGTGCCAGCAGCTCCGGGACAGGGGGCGCAGATACGCAGTATTTT. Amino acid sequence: CASSSGTGGADTQYF.

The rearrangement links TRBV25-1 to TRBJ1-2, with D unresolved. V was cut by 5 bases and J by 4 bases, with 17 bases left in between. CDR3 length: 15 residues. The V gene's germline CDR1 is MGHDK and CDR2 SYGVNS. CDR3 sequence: CASSNTLSQPYGYTF. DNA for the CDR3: TGTGCCAGCAGTAACACTTTGTCGCAGCCCTATGGCTACACCTTC.

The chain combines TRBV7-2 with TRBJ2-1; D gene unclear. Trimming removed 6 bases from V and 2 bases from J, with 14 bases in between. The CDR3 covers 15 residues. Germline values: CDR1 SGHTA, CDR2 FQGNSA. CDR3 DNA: TGTGCCAGCAGGGTCCCATCCCAACCCTACAATGAGCAGTTCTTC. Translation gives CASRVPSQPYNEQFF.

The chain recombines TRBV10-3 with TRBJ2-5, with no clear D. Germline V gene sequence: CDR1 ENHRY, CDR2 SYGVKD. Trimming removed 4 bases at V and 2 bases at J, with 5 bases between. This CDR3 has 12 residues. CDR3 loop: CAISGDQETQYF. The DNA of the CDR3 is TGTGCCATCAGTGGGGATCAAGAGACCCAGTACTTC.

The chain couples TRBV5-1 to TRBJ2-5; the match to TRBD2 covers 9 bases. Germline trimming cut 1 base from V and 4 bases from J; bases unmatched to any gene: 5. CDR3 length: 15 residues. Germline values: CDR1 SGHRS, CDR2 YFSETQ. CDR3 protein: CASSLQAGGGETQYF. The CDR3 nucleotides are TGCGCCAGCAGCTTGCAGGCGGGAGGGGGAGAGACCCAGTACTTC.

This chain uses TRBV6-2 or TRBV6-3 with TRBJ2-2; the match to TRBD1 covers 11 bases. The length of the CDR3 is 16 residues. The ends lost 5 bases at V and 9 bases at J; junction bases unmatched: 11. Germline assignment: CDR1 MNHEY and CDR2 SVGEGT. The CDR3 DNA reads TGTGCCAGCAGTGATCCCGGACAGGGGGCTTATCGGGAGCTGTTTTTT. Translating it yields CASSDPGQGAYRELFF.

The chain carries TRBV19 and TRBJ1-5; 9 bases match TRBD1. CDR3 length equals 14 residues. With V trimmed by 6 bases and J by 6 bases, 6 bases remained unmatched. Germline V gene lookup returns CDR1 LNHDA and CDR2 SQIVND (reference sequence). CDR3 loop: CASSWDRDRQPQHF. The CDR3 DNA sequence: TGTGCCAGTAGCTGGGACAGGGATCGTCAGCCCCAGCATTTT.

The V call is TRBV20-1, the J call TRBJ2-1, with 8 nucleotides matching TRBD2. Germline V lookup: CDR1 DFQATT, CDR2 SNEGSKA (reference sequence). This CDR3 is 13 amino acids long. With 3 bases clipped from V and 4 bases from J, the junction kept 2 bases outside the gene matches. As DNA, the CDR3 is TGCAGTGCTAGTCCTAGCGGGTACAATGAGCAGTTCTTC. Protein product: CSASPSGYNEQFF.

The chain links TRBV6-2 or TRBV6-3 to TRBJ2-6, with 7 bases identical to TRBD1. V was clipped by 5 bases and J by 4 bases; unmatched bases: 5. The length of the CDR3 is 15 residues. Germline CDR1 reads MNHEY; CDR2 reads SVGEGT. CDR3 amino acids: CASSHRGTGANVLTF. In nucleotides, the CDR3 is TGTGCCAGCAGTCACAGGGGAACCGGGGCCAACGTCCTGACTTTC.

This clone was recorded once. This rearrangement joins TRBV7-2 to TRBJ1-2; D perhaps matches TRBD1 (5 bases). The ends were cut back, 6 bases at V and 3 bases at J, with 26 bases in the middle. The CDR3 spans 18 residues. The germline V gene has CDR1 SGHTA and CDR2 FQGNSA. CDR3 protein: CASSSGGTGGNSHYGYTF. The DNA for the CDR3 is TGTGCCAGCAGTTCTGGGGGAACGGGGGGTAATTCCCACTATGGCTACACCTTC.

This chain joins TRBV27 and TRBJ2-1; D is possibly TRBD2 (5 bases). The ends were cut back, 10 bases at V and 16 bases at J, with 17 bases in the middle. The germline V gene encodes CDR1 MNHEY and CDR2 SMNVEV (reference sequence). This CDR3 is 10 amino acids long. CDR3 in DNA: TGTGCCACCGGCGAACGACCTAGCTTCTTC. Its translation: CATGERPSFF.

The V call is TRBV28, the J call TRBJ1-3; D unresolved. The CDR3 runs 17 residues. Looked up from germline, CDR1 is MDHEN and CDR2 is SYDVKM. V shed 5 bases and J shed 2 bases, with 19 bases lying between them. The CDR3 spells CASSPVAGDLTGNTIYF. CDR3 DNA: TGTGCCAGCAGTCCAGTAGCTGGGGATTTAACTGGAAACACCATATATTTT.